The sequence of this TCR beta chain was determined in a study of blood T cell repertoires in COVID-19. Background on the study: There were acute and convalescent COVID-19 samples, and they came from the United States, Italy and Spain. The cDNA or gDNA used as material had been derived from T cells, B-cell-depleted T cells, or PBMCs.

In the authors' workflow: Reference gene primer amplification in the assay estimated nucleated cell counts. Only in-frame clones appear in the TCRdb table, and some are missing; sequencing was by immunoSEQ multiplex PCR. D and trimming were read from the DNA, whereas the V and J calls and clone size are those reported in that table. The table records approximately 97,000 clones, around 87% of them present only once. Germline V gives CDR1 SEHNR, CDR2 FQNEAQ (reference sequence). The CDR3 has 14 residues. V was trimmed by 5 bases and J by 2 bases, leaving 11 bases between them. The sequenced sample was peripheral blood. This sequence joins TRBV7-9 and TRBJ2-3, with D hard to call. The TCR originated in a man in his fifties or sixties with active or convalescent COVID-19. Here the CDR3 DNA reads TGTGCCAGCAGCAATACAGAATTCACAGATACGCAGTATTTT. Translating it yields CASSNTEFTDTQYF.